This T cell receptor beta chain was recorded in a study of cytomegalovirus exposure and HLA in healthy donors. Study observations and caveats: Cytomegalovirus-associated TCR beta chains were listed, numbering under 200.

Sequencing used immunoSEQ multiplex PCR; TCRdb keeps in-frame clones, though not all of them. The table includes 130,000 to 150,000 clones, 90% detected once. Comment on this clone: No antigen is known for it.

Looked up from germline, CDR1 is LGHNA and CDR2 is YNFKEQ. Trimming removed 0 bases from V and 0 bases from J; junction bases left unmatched: 7. CDR3 length: 18 residues. This clonotype was obtained from a woman in her twenties or thirties in good health and CMV-seropositive. Sequencing was performed on PBMCs. The chain recombines TRBV4-2 with TRBJ2-2; 7 nucleotides align to TRBD2. The CDR3: CASSQERGGGPNTGELFF. The CDR3 DNA follows: TGTGCCAGCAGCCAAGAAAGGGGCGGGGGACCGAACACCGGGGAGCTGTTTTTT.